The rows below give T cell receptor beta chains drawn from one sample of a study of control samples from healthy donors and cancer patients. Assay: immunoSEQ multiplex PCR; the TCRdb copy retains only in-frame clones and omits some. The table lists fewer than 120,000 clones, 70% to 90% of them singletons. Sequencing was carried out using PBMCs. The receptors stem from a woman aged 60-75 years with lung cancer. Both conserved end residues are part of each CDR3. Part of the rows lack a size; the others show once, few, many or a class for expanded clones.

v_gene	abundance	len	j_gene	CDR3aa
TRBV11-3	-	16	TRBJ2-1	CASSPGLAGVLNEQFF
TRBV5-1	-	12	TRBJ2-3	CASSLRTDTQYF
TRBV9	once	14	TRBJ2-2	CASSVETGGGELFF
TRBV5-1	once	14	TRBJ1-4	CASSSGQSNEKLFF
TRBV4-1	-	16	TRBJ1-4	CASSRIVVRGDEKLFF
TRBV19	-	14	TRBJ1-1	CASNRGVRDTEAFF
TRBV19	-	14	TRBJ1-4	CASSGGQGGEKLFF
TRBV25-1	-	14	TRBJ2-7	CASSDPGQGYEQYF
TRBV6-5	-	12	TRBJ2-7	CATKGVSYEQYF
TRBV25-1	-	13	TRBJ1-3	CASSWTSGNTIYF
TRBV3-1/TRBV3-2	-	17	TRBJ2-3	CASSQVIRTSGPDTQYF
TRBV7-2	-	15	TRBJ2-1	CASSSGGLAVNEQFF
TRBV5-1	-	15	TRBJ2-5	CASSLVSGGQETQYF
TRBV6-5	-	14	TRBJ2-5	CASRTDGGVGTQYF
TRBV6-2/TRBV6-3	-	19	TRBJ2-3	CASSFETSGRALSTDTQYF
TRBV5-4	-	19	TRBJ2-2	CASSSGLAGGRPNTGELFF